These 7 T cell receptor beta chains share one sample of origin, sequenced in a study of cytomegalovirus exposure and HLA in healthy donors. The repertoire was sequenced with immunoSEQ multiplex PCR; TCRdb's copy has only in-frame clones and lacks some. In the table there are fewer than 70,000 clones, 90% to 96% of which are singletons. Sequencing used PBMCs. The receptors were gathered from a young man in good health and CMV-seronegative.

The DNA of the CDR3 is TGTGCCAGCAGCCGCCGGGACAGGGGGCTCCAAGAGACCCAGTACTTC. As protein: CASSRRDRGLQETQYF. V is TRBV27 and J is TRBJ2-5; the match to TRBD1 covers 12 bases. This CDR3 has 16 amino acids. In germline, CDR1 is MNHEY, CDR2 SMNVEV (reference sequence). The V segment lost 6 bases and the J segment 1 base; nucleotides outside the gene matches: 6.

The rearrangement uses TRBV4-2 and TRBJ1-4; D may be TRBD1 (5 bases). Germline-derived CDR1 and CDR2 are LGHNA and YNFKEQ. Deletions cut 2 bases from V and 14 bases from J, with 12 bases between. CDR3 size: 12 residues. The CDR3 loop reads CASSQLDSLLFF. The CDR3 coding sequence is TGTGCCAGCAGCCAATTAGACAGCCTGCTGTTTTTT.

This clone was seen only once. V and J are TRBV30 and TRBJ1-4; D gene ambiguous. The CDR3 sequence is 14 residues long. Trimming took 2 bases from V and 4 from J, leaving 11 bases between them. Germline lookup yields CDR1 GTSNPN and CDR2 SVGIG (reference sequence). The CDR3 DNA sequence: TGTGCCTGGAGTCGCGGGCCTTATAATGAAAAACTGTTTTTT. It codes for CAWSRGPYNEKLFF.

The chain employs TRBV5-1 and TRBJ1-1; D ambiguous. V shed 2 bases and J shed 5 bases, with 10 bases lying between them. The CDR3 sequence is 13 residues long. Germline values: CDR1 SGHRS, CDR2 YFSETQ. In DNA, the CDR3 is TGCGCCAGCAGCTTCGCGGGAGTTACTGAAGCTTTCTTT. Translated, it gives CASSFAGVTEAFF.

The rearrangement joins TRBV6-4 to TRBJ2-1, with 9 bases lining up with TRBD2. The J segment lost 6 bases and the V segment lost 2 bases, leaving 8 bases of the junction unmatched. This CDR3 is 16 amino acids long. Germline lookup yields CDR1 MRHNA and CDR2 SNTAGT. The CDR3 DNA reads TGTGCCAGCAGTGACGAAGTGGGACTAGCAGTCAATGAGCAGTTCTTC. Protein sequence: CASSDEVGLAVNEQFF.

V usage is TRBV5-1 and J usage is TRBJ1-4, with D perhaps TRBD1 (5 bases). Per germline, CDR1 SGHRS and CDR2 YFSETQ. This CDR3 contains 15 residues. Trimming removed 4 bases from V and 7 bases from J, with 17 bases in between. CDR3 sequence (DNA): TGCGCCAGCAGCGTTGGCCCTGCCGGGGGTGAAAAACTGTTTTTT. As protein: CASSVGPAGGEKLFF.

This chain joins TRBV7-2 and TRBJ1-2, with 9 positions matching TRBD1. Germline trimming cut 5 bases from V and 2 bases from J; bases unmatched to any gene: 3. Germline CDR1 is SGHTA and CDR2 is FQGNSA. The length of the CDR3 is 14 residues. The CDR3 DNA reads TGTGCCAGCAGCCGACAGGGGGGCAACTATGGCTACACCTTC. The encoded protein is CASSRQGGNYGYTF.